The 14 T cell receptor beta chains below were found in one sample sequenced in a study of PD-L1 blockade in urothelial cancer (dated by TCRdb to about 2017). Receptors were amplified or captured by the immunoSEQ multiplex PCR assay. In its TCRdb copy, this immuneACCESS table keeps in-frame sequences only and misses some clones. Where compared with another copy, unresolved V genes explain less than half of these, and the others have no known cause. The sample table lists about 86,000 clones, about 84% of them with a count of one. The top ten constitute about an eighth of the sample. What the time point label conveys for this sample: pretreatment peripheral blood. This specimen was PBMCs, taken around atezolizumab (anti-PD-L1) treatment. The receptors come from a man in his fifties or sixties with urothelial cancer.

V and J are TRBV7-3 and TRBJ1-1; D might be TRBD1 (5 bases). The CDR3 runs to 16 residues. The V gene's germline CDR1 is SGHTA and CDR2 FQGTGA. V shed 0 bases and J shed 4 bases, with 15 bases lying between them. Written as DNA, the CDR3 is TGTGCCAGCAGCTTAACGCGTAGATCGGGGGGCACTGAAGCTTTCTTT. It is translated as CASSLTRRSGGTEAFF.

This chain uses TRBV18 with TRBJ2-1, with 11 bases lining up with TRBD2. Germline CDR1 KGHSH, CDR2 LQKENI. This CDR3 comprises 18 residues. Trimming removed 3 bases from V and 0 bases from J; junction bases left unmatched: 7. CDR3 DNA: TGTGCCAGCTCACCGGGGACTAGCGGATTAAGCTCCTACAATGAGCAGTTCTTC. Encoded protein: CASSPGTSGLSSYNEQFF.

This chain uses TRBV11-3 with TRBJ2-6, with D maybe TRBD1 (5 bases). Germline V gene sequence: CDR1 SGHNT, CDR2 YENEEA. The CDR3 has 14 residues. Trimming removed 7 bases at V and 2 bases at J, with 9 bases between. As DNA, the CDR3 is TGTGCCAGCACCCAGGGCGCTGGGGCCAACGTCCTGACTTTC. It encodes CASTQGAGANVLTF.

This clone was seen a single time. The V and J genes are TRBV28 and TRBJ1-4, with 8 positions matching TRBD1. The CDR3 loop spans 18 amino acids. The J segment lost 5 bases and the V segment lost 5 bases, leaving 16 bases of the junction unmatched. Germline values: CDR1 MDHEN, CDR2 SYDVKM. In DNA, the CDR3 is TGTGCCAGCAGTCTCCCTCCGTTCCTCAGGGGGCTCAATGAAAAACTGTTTTTT. Translation gives CASSLPPFLRGLNEKLFF. Filled out from reference TRBV28 and TRBJ1-4, the complete variable domain reads DVKVTQSSRYLVKRTGEKVFLECVQDMDHENMFWYRQDPGLGLRLIYFSYDVKMKEKGDIPEGYSVSREKKERFSLILESASTNQTSMYLCASSLPPFLRGLNEKLFFGSGTQLSVL.

This clone showed up just once. The chain recombines TRBV10-3 with TRBJ2-5, with D hard to call. The germline gives CDR1 ENHRY, CDR2 SYGVKD. The CDR3 spans 16 residues. Trimming cost V 4 bases and J 4 bases, with 19 bases left between them. The CDR3 nucleotides are TGTGCCATCAGTGCGTCCGGAGCACAATTGGGAGAGACCCAGTACTTC. It is translated as CAISASGAQLGETQYF.

The chain links TRBV4-2 to TRBJ2-3; 11 nucleotides match TRBD2. The ends lost 3 bases at V and 0 bases at J; junction bases unmatched: 20. The CDR3 has 22 amino acids. Germline V lookup: CDR1 LGHNA, CDR2 YNFKEQ. CDR3 region: CASSHTPRLAGTTYRSTDTQYF. CDR3 DNA sequence: TGTGCCAGCAGCCACACCCCTAGACTAGCGGGGACCACATACCGGAGCACAGATACGCAGTATTTT.

This clone was counted once. The gene calls are TRBV25-1 and TRBJ2-1, with 9 positions matching TRBD1. V lost 2 bases to trimming and J lost 7 bases; unmatched junction nucleotides: 6. The CDR3 runs to 15 residues. Germline CDR1 is MGHDK and CDR2 is SYGVNS. CDR3 sequence: CASSEPGTGRNEQFF. The CDR3, as DNA: TGTGCCAGCAGTGAACCCGGGACAGGGAGGAATGAGCAGTTCTTC.

This clone was found once. The genes are TRBV10-1 and TRBJ2-2, with a weak D call TRBD2 (6 bases). The CDR3 contains 16 residues. CDR1 is WNHNN, CDR2 SYGVQD, per germline (reference sequence). Trimming took off 2 bases at V and 2 bases at J, with 12 bases between the two ends. This CDR3 is CASSELTGTNTGELFF. The CDR3, as DNA: TGCGCCAGCAGTGAGCTTACCGGGACTAACACCGGGGAGCTGTTTTTT.

This clone was found once. The V call is TRBV18, the J call TRBJ2-7, with D unresolved. Trimming left V 3 bases short and J 0 bases short, with 9 bases between. Germline V gene lookup returns CDR1 KGHSH and CDR2 LQKENI. The CDR3 contains 14 residues. CDR3 nucleotides: TGTGCCAGCTCACCGTTCGTAGACTCCTACGAGCAGTACTTC. Protein product: CASSPFVDSYEQYF.

This clone turned up a few times. The V and J genes are TRBV23-1 and TRBJ1-1; D is unclear. TRBV23-1 is labeled an ORF, and its function is uncertain. Deletions cut 0 bases from V and 1 base from J, with 9 bases between. The CDR3 has 15 amino acids. CDR3 DNA sequence: TGCGCCAGCAGTCAATCGGCGAGAGGGAACACTGAAGCTTTCTTT. Protein sequence: CASSQSARGNTEAFF.

The rearrangement joins TRBV7-2 to TRBJ2-3; TRBD2 might be the D (5 bases). The ends were cut back, 4 bases at V and 2 bases at J, with 16 bases in the middle. The CDR3 spans 16 residues. CDR1 SGHTA and CDR2 FQGNSA come from the germline V gene. The CDR3 DNA reads as TGTGCCAGCAGCTCAGGCGGGTTACGGGACACAGATACGCAGTATTTT. Its translation: CASSSGGLRDTDTQYF.

The gene calls are TRBV28 and TRBJ2-1, with a possible D match to TRBD1 (5 bases). The V and J ends lost 8 bases and 4 bases respectively, with 18 bases between them. The CDR3 has 15 residues. Germline-derived CDR1 and CDR2 are MDHEN and SYDVKM. Written as DNA, the CDR3 is TGTGCCAGCGGCTACAGCAGGGTCGCTTACAATGAGCAGTTCTTC. Its protein is CASGYSRVAYNEQFF.

CDR3 protein: CASSSWTVNYGYTF. The CDR3 nucleotides are TGTGCCAGCAGCTCCTGGACAGTTAACTATGGCTACACCTTC. The J gene is TRBJ1-2, the V gene TRBV7-2; D possibly corresponds to TRBD1 (6 bases). CDR1 is SGHTA and CDR2 is FQGNSA in the germline V gene. The CDR3 is 14 amino acids. With 4 bases removed from V and 1 base from J, the gap between germline ends came to 10 bases.

The rearrangement uses TRBV18 and TRBJ1-3, with D hard to call. This CDR3 has 17 residues. V lost 2 bases, J lost 1 base, and 15 bases lay in between. Germline V gene lookup returns CDR1 KGHSH and CDR2 LQKENI. The CDR3 DNA reads as TGTGCCAGCTCACCAGGGTGGGGAGGAACTTCTGGAAACACCATATATTTT. It codes for CASSPGWGGTSGNTIYF.